The TCR beta chain under discussion was sequenced for a study of control samples from healthy donors and cancer patients. Trimming left V 4 bases short and J 8 bases short, with 14 bases between. The CDR3 sequence is 13 residues long. CDR1 and CDR2 from the germline V gene are LNHNV and YYDKDF (reference sequence). Sequencing used immunoSEQ multiplex PCR; TCRdb keeps in-frame clones, though not all of them. The sample includes approximately 170,000 clones, 80% to 95% of them seen just once. The chain joins TRBV15 to TRBJ1-2; D may be TRBD1 (5 bases). The material sequenced was blood. The receptor was derived from a woman aged 55 to 70 in good health. CDR3 loop: CATSITGGEGYTF. CDR3 DNA sequence: TGTGCCACCAGCATAACGGGGGGGGAAGGCTACACCTTC.